This TCR beta chain was identified in a study of human T cells and chemical hapten exposure. Study-wide background: Donors were sensitized with 2% DPC on the upper inner arm. Throughout a study of 20 to 25 weeks, patients underwent weekly scalp administration of diphenylcyclopropenone doses.

This clonotype was recorded a few times. Time point reported: patch test 1, 2 weeks after DPC sensitization. The treatment here: therapeutic diphenylcyclopropenone sensitization with weekly scalp DPC. TCRdb re-derived calls from the RACE reads in MiXCR, one entry per CDR3 protein. The table has 75,000 to 100,000 distinct CDR3 sequences, around 11% seen once. V lost 5 bases, J lost 4 bases, and 17 bases lay in between. CDR1 is SEHNR, CDR2 FQNEAQ, per germline (reference sequence). CDR3 length: 16 amino acids. The TCR was taken from an older woman with alopecia areata. Some clones in this sample may be carry-over from other donors' samples. The chain carries TRBV7-9 and TRBJ1-4; D perhaps matches TRBD1 (5 bases). The sample in question was whole blood, obtained in connection with sensitization to the hapten diphenylcyclopropenone (DPC). The CDR3 DNA is TGTGCCAGCAGCCCAACTCGACAGCGCGTTAATGAAAAACTGTTTTTT. Its translation is CASSPTRQRVNEKLFF.